This section outlines one T cell receptor (beta chain) sequence together with its context. The junction had 3 bases not matched to a gene; V was cut back by 7 bases and J by 0 bases. This CDR3 is 14 amino acids long. From germline, CDR1 is ENHRY and CDR2 SYGVKD. This table comes from immunoSEQ multiplex PCR, and its TCRdb copy is limited to in-frame clones, with some not included. The sample carries about 120,000 clones, around 80% recorded once. This sample was included in a study of blood T cell repertoires in COVID-19. The TCR was taken from a man in his fifties or sixties with acute or convalescent COVID-19. The V and J genes are TRBV10-3 and TRBJ1-3, with 7 bases aligning to TRBD1. Sample: peripheral blood. For the CDR3, the DNA is TGTGCCATCATGAGGGACAGCTCTGGAAACACCATATATTTT. This codes for CAIMRDSSGNTIYF.